A single sample is the source of the 31 T cell receptor beta chains below, sequenced in a study of blood T cell repertoires in COVID-19 (dated by TCRdb to 2018 to 2021). Library preparation used the immunoSEQ multiplex PCR assay. The source is immuneACCESS, and TCRdb retained only in-frame sequences with V and J called. Part of the clones is not carried over; for the studies checked, unresolved V genes explain less than half of this, and the remainder is unexplained. The sample yields some 390,000 clones; about 87% were counted once. The ten largest clones represent under 3% of the sample. The source material was peripheral blood. Receptor source: a woman aged 60 to 75 with COVID-19, enrolled during active disease.

The genes are TRBV14 and TRBJ2-2, with D maybe TRBD2 (6 bases). Trimming stripped 0 bases from V and 7 bases from J, with 18 bases between. Germline V gene data show CDR1 as SGHDN and CDR2 as FVKESK. This CDR3 is built from 17 residues. CDR3 nucleotides: TGTGCCAGCAGCCAAGAACGGGGGAAGGCCCCTCTCGGGGAGCTGTTTTTT. Encoded protein: CASSQERGKAPLGELFF.

V usage is TRBV14 and J usage is TRBJ2-7, with D perhaps TRBD1 (5 bases). The CDR3 extends over 15 amino acids. The V gene's germline CDR1 is SGHDN and CDR2 FVKESK. Trimming removed 0 bases from V and 9 bases from J, with 18 bases in between. CDR3 sequence reads: CASSQDHNRPTGQYF. In nucleotides, the CDR3 is TGTGCCAGCAGCCAAGATCATAACAGGCCCACCGGGCAGTACTTC.

This clone has just one count. The chain has TRBV4-1 and TRBJ2-7; 9 bases are a match to TRBD1. V gave up 0 bases and J gave up 3 bases; unmatched junction bases: 9. This CDR3 contains 17 residues. Germline assignment: CDR1 MGHRA and CDR2 YSYEKL. The CDR3 protein is CASSQDIPTGGLYEQYF. The CDR3 bases are TGCGCCAGCAGCCAAGATATCCCGACAGGGGGACTCTACGAGCAGTACTTC.

In this sample, this clone turned up once. CDR3 bases: TGTGCCAGCAGCGTATCAGGGGGCACCTACGAAAAACTGTTTTTT. Protein product: CASSVSGGTYEKLFF. The V and J genes are TRBV9 and TRBJ1-4; 8 nucleotides line up with TRBD1. This CDR3 spans 15 amino acids. The trim removed 1 base at V and 8 bases at J, leaving 7 bases unmatched. Germline V gene sequence: CDR1 SGDLS, CDR2 YYNGEE.

The gene calls are TRBV1 and TRBJ1-4; no DNA check was done on the table's D call, TRBD1. TRBV1 is an annotated pseudogene. The CDR3 covers 15 residues. This chain's CDR3 is CTSSQIQGRNEKLFF. The DNA for the CDR3 is TGCACCAGCAGCCAGATACAGGGAAGGAATGAAAAACTGTTTTTT.

V and J are TRBV29-1 and TRBJ1-2; 8 positions agree with TRBD1. The V gene's germline CDR1 is SQVTM and CDR2 ANQGSEA. There are 12 residues in the CDR3. V trimming: 7 bases; J trimming: 8 bases; junction bases outside the gene matches: 9. CDR3 nucleotide sequence: TGCAGCGGAGTTCAGGGGGCGAAGGGCTACACCTTC. Translating gives CSGVQGAKGYTF.

The gene calls are TRBV3-1 (or the pseudogene TRBV3-2) and TRBJ2-2; tentatively, D is TRBD1 (6 bases). This CDR3 is 14 amino acids long. V gave up 5 bases and J gave up 4 bases, with 11 bases separating them. Germline V gene data show CDR1 as LGHDT and CDR2 as YNNKEL (reference sequence). In DNA form, the CDR3 reads TGTGCCAGCAGCTCAGGGGCGGGCACCGGGGAGCTGTTTTTT. Its translation is CASSSGAGTGELFF.

This clone showed up just a few times. V is TRBV14 and J is TRBJ2-7; weak D call: TRBD1 (5 bases). V lost 3 bases to trimming and J lost 2 bases, with 11 bases between them. This CDR3 comprises 14 residues. In germline, CDR1 is SGHDN, CDR2 FVKESK. CDR3 DNA: TGTGCCAGCAGCCATATCGACAGCGCCTACGAGCAGTACTTC. Amino acids: CASSHIDSAYEQYF.

This clone was seen a few times. This chain joins TRBV6-1 and TRBJ1-6; TRBD1 aligns across 9 bases. The CDR3 runs 16 residues. J was trimmed by 5 bases and V by 3 bases; bases with no gene match: 5. CDR1 and CDR2 from the germline V gene are MNHNS and SASEGT. The CDR3 loop reads CASSELGQGNNSPLHF. The CDR3 DNA sequence: TGTGCCAGCAGTGAGTTAGGACAGGGGAATAATTCACCCCTCCACTTT.

On this clone itself: This sample includes further DNA sequences coding for the same CDR3. The rearrangement uses TRBV12-3 or TRBV12-4 and TRBJ1-5; D is ambiguous. The CDR3 extends over 13 amino acids. V was pared by 3 bases and J by 7 bases, with 10 bases between. The CDR3 protein is CASSFKGGQPQHF. In DNA form, the CDR3 reads TGTGCCAGCAGTTTCAAGGGAGGCCAGCCCCAGCATTTT.

About this clone itself: No conserved phenylalanine or tryptophan ends this CDR3, so it is likely a read error. Because the CDR3's place on the DNA is in doubt, the DNA is left out and the CDR3 is given as listed by TCRdb. The V and J genes are TRBV6-1 and TRBJ2-3; the listed D gene, TRBD1, was not tested against the DNA. Germline values: CDR1 MNHNS, CDR2 SASEGT. The CDR3 is 12 residues long, counting both termini. The CDR3 sequence is CASSELAGTVSV.

J is TRBJ1-2 and V is TRBV5-4; D is undetermined. The CDR3 contains 15 residues. Trimming took 1 base from V and 6 from J, leaving 16 bases between them. Germline CDR1 is SGHNT and CDR2 is YYREEE (reference sequence). The CDR3 spells CASSLWVRGFDGYTF. The CDR3 nucleotides read TGTGCCAGCAGCTTGTGGGTCCGCGGTTTTGATGGCTACACCTTC.

This rearrangement joins TRBV3-1 (or the pseudogene TRBV3-2) to TRBJ1-2; no definite D call. Trimming removed 0 bases at V and 8 bases at J, with 10 bases between. The CDR3 runs to 13 residues. Looked up from germline, CDR1 is LGHDT and CDR2 is YNNKEL (reference sequence). This CDR3 reads CASSQEGSNGYTF. As DNA, the CDR3 is TGTGCCAGCAGCCAAGAAGGGAGTAACGGCTACACCTTC.

In this sample, this clone turned up once. The rearrangement links TRBV25-1 to TRBJ2-1, with TRBD2 identical over 7 bases. The V segment lost 5 bases and the J segment 1 base; nucleotides outside the gene matches: 2. CDR3 length: 14 amino acids. Germline V gene lookup returns CDR1 MGHDK and CDR2 SYGVNS. The CDR3 loop is CASSIGGSYNEQFF. DNA of the CDR3: TGTGCCAGCAGTATCGGGGGGTCCTACAATGAGCAGTTCTTC.

The genes are TRBV5-1 and TRBJ1-4, with TRBD1 matching over 9 bases. The CDR3 length is 13 residues. After removal of 5 bases from V and 6 bases from J, the junction contained 2 bases not matched to a gene. Germline loops: CDR1 SGHRS, CDR2 YFSETQ. In nucleotides, the CDR3 is TGCGCCAGCAGAGGACAGGGGTATGAAAAACTGTTTTTT. This encodes CASRGQGYEKLFF.

The genes are TRBV5-4 and TRBJ2-5; D is unclear. The CDR3 has 14 residues. Germline values: CDR1 SGHNT, CDR2 YYREEE (reference sequence). The germline V and J ends were trimmed by 1 base and 0 bases, with 7 bases remaining between them. The CDR3 region is CASSLRSNQETQYF. The CDR3 coding sequence is TGTGCCAGCAGCTTGAGGAGCAACCAAGAGACCCAGTACTTC.

J is TRBJ1-1 and V is TRBV5-1; D is ambiguous. The CDR3 length is 14 residues. Germline V lookup: CDR1 SGHRS, CDR2 YFSETQ. V shed 0 bases and J shed 1 base, with 7 bases lying between them. The CDR3 loop is CASSLEARNTEAFF. The CDR3 DNA is TGCGCCAGCAGCTTGGAAGCGAGGAACACTGAAGCTTTCTTT.

The genes are TRBV5-1 and TRBJ1-2; the D is unclear. CDR1 and CDR2 (germline): SGHRS, YFSETQ. The CDR3 is 14 amino acids. Deletions cut 4 bases from V and 2 bases from J, with 12 bases between. CDR3 sequence: CASSPGGGNYGYTF. DNA of the CDR3: TGCGCCAGCAGCCCAGGAGGTGGCAACTATGGCTACACCTTC.

Remarks on this clone: Other nucleotide sequences from this sample produce the same CDR3. The chain combines TRBV28 with TRBJ1-5, with D possibly matching TRBD1 (6 bases). This CDR3 comprises 13 residues. Germline lookup yields CDR1 MDHEN and CDR2 SYDVKM. Trimming left V 8 bases short and J 2 bases short, with 10 bases between. CDR3 loop: CASYRVGNQPQHF. The CDR3 DNA reads TGTGCCAGCTACAGGGTGGGCAATCAGCCCCAGCATTTT. The entire variable domain, with the rest obtained from reference TRBV28 and TRBJ1-5, is as follows: DVKVTQSSRYLVKRTGEKVFLECVQDMDHENMFWYRQDPGLGLRLIYFSYDVKMKEKGDIPEGYSVSREKKERFSLILESASTNQTSMYLCASYRVGNQPQHFGDGTRLSIL.

This chain joins TRBV6-7 and TRBJ2-5; D is uncertain. TRBV6-7 is assigned to the ORF class and has an uncertain function. This CDR3 region has 16 residues. Trimming left V 0 bases short and J 2 bases short, with 13 bases between. This chain's CDR3 is CASSYSKDTMQETQYF. The CDR3 nucleotides are TGTGCCAGCAGTTACTCGAAAGACACCATGCAAGAGACCCAGTACTTC.

The J gene is TRBJ2-1, the V gene TRBV7-3; TRBD2 matches at 9 bases. The CDR3 covers 16 residues. Germline trimming cut 2 bases from V and 8 bases from J; bases unmatched to any gene: 10. Germline loops: CDR1 SGHTA, CDR2 FQGTGA. CDR3 DNA sequence: TGTGCCAGCAGCTTAGGAGCTAGCGGGGTAGTGGATGAGCAGTTCTTC. It codes for CASSLGASGVVDEQFF. Together with reference TRBV7-3 and TRBJ2-1, the CDR3 gives the full variable domain: GAGVSQTPSNKVTEKGKYVELRCDPISGHTALYWYRQSLGQGPEFLIYFQGTGAADDSGLPNDRFFAVRPEGSVSTLKIQRTERGDSAVYLCASSLGASGVVDEQFFGPGTRLTVL.

The chain recombines TRBV5-1 with TRBJ1-2; a weak D match, TRBD1 (5 bases). Per germline, CDR1 SGHRS and CDR2 YFSETQ. V dropped 0 bases and J dropped 6 bases, with 15 bases sitting between them. The CDR3 spans 15 residues. The CDR3 DNA reads as TGCGCCAGCAGCTTGGGTCAGGGTTATAGTAATGGCTACACCTTC. Amino acids: CASSLGQGYSNGYTF.

The chain carries TRBV10-2 and TRBJ1-2; D ambiguous. Germline values: CDR1 WSHSY, CDR2 SAAADI. Trimming stripped 4 bases from V and 5 bases from J, with 5 bases between. CDR3 length: 11 amino acids. For the CDR3, the DNA is TGCGCCAGCAGTGGCGGATATGGCTACACCTTC. It encodes CASSGGYGYTF.

The gene calls are TRBV15 and TRBJ1-2, with 7 bases identical to TRBD1. The CDR3 is 16 residues long. Looked up from germline, CDR1 is LNHNV and CDR2 is YYDKDF (reference sequence). J gave up 6 bases and V 0 bases, and 10 bases lay outside the gene matches. The CDR3 region is CATSREVKTGTDGYTF. Here the CDR3 DNA reads TGTGCCACCAGCAGAGAGGTAAAGACAGGGACGGATGGCTACACCTTC.

The J gene is TRBJ2-2, the V gene TRBV11-3, with 14 bases identical to TRBD2. The CDR3 is made up of 19 amino acids. V was clipped by 5 bases and J by 3 bases; unmatched bases: 11. CDR1 and CDR2 (germline): SGHNT, YENEEA. The CDR3 region is CASSPPTSGGARDTGELFF. DNA for the CDR3: TGTGCCAGCAGCCCACCGACTAGCGGGGGGGCGCGGGACACCGGGGAGCTGTTTTTT.

V and J are TRBV6-1 and TRBJ1-3, with D hard to call. The CDR3 loop spans 14 amino acids. V was pared by 0 bases and J by 4 bases, with 7 bases between. Germline V gives CDR1 MNHNS, CDR2 SASEGT. CDR3 in amino acids: CASSEAGGGNTIYF. The CDR3 nucleotides read TGTGCCAGCAGTGAAGCTGGAGGCGGAAACACCATATATTTT.

The genes are TRBV28 and TRBJ2-2; 10 bases are shared with TRBD1. The CDR3 is 16 residues long. Trimming cost V 5 bases and J 2 bases; bases outside gene matches: 5. Germline values: CDR1 MDHEN, CDR2 SYDVKM. The CDR3 reads CASSPGTGVNTGELFF. CDR3 in DNA: TGTGCCAGCAGTCCCGGGACAGGGGTTAACACCGGGGAGCTGTTTTTT.

The chain is built from TRBV18 and TRBJ1-2; 7 nucleotides align to TRBD1. The V and J ends lost 2 bases and 6 bases, in that order; junction bases with no gene match: 3. The CDR3 has 13 residues. The germline V gene has CDR1 KGHSH and CDR2 LQKENI. CDR3 in amino acids: CASSPDRVDGYTF. The CDR3 DNA follows: TGTGCCAGCTCACCAGACAGGGTAGATGGCTACACCTTC. The variable domain in full, completed from reference TRBV18 and TRBJ1-2, reads NAGVMQNPRHLVRRRGQEARLRCSPMKGHSHVYWYRQLPEEGLKFMVYLQKENIIDESGMPKERFSAEFPKEGPSILRIQQVVRGDSAAYFCASSPDRVDGYTFGSGTRLTVV.

The V call is TRBV24-1, the J call TRBJ2-3; 10 nucleotides match TRBD2. V lost 3 bases to trimming and J lost 1 base; unmatched junction nucleotides: 3. CDR1 is KGHDR and CDR2 is SFDVKD in the germline V gene. This CDR3 is 16 amino acids long. The CDR3 coding sequence is TGTGCCACCAGTGATGGCCTAGCGGGGGGCACAGATACGCAGTATTTT. Translating it yields CATSDGLAGGTDTQYF.

CDR3 nucleotide sequence: TGTGCCACCAGCAGAGAGAACAGTCACTCCTACGAGCAGTACTTC. Translating it yields CATSRENSHSYEQYF. The chain recombines TRBV15 with TRBJ2-7; D remains ambiguous. This CDR3 is 15 amino acids long. Trimming shortened V by 0 bases and J by 0 bases, and 9 bases separated the two germline ends. Germline V gene data show CDR1 as LNHNV and CDR2 as YYDKDF (reference sequence).

This sequence joins TRBV2 and TRBJ2-3; D is possibly TRBD2 (6 bases). Per the germline V gene, CDR1 is SNHLY and CDR2 is FYNNEI. V dropped 6 bases and J dropped 4 bases, with 14 bases sitting between them. The CDR3 spans 14 residues. The CDR3 sequence: CASSRLVNADTQYF. As DNA, the CDR3 is TGTGCCAGCAGCAGACTAGTCAATGCAGATACGCAGTATTTT.